The rows below give T cell receptor beta chains drawn from one sample of a study of tumor and adjacent non-tumor tissue in lung cancer. In TCRdb, the multiplex PCR reads were re-called with MiXCR into one record per CDR3 protein. The table includes more than 85,000 distinct CDR3 sequences, over 75% detected once. Input material: lung tumor tissue. These receptor sequences come from a man aged 65 to 79 with non-small cell lung cancer. The CDR3 runs from the conserved cysteine through the conserved F or W. A D gene is named only where the DNA matches it firmly. A row's size may be missing; if present it is once, few, many or a size class.

TRBV20-1	.	TRBJ1-2	.	TGCAGTGCTAGAAAGACAAGGCTACGGTATGGCTACACCTTC	CSARKTRLRYGYTF
TRBV10-3	.	TRBJ2-7	.	TGTGCCATCAATCCGGGAAGCAGCGAGCAGTACTTC	CAINPGSSEQYF
TRBV19	TRBD1	TRBJ2-6	.	TGTGCCAGTAGCCACCGGGACAGTGCGTCTGGGGCCAACGTCCTGACTTTC	CASSHRDSASGANVLTF
TRBV20-1	TRBD2	TRBJ2-3	.	TGCAGTGCTCCCCTGGTTAGCGGGGGCCTCACAGATACGCAGTATTTT	CSAPLVSGGLTDTQYF
TRBV6-1	.	TRBJ2-7	.	TGTGCCAGCAGTAGTAGGACCACTGTAAACTCCTACGTGCAGTACTTC	CASSSRTTVNSYVQYF
TRBV6-1	.	TRBJ2-1	.	TGTGCCAGAAATGTTTGTGGAAAGAATGAGCAGTTCTTC	CARNVCGKNEQFF
TRBV6-1	TRBD1	TRBJ1-6	.	TGTACCAGCAGGGGGGACAGCCGCTATAATTCACCCTTCCACTTT	CTSRGDSRYNSPFHF
TRBV5-5	TRBD1	TRBJ2-7	many	TGTGCCAGCAGCTGGGGACAGAGGTTCGACGAGCAGTACTTC	CASSWGQRFDEQYF
TRBV29-1	.	TRBJ1-2	.	TGCGGCGCCCAGACGACAGGCGTTGGCGGCTACATCTTC	CGAQTTGVGGYIF
TRBV6-1	TRBD1	TRBJ2-7	.	TGTGCCAGCAGTGATTACTCAACGAACAGGGGGCAGTACTTC	CASSDYSTNRGQYF
TRBV5-4	.	TRBJ2-3	.	TGTGCCAGCAGTTCGACTAGTGGGAGAAGGACAGATACGCAGTATTTT	CASSSTSGRRTDTQYF
TRBV11-2	.	TRBJ2-7	.	TGTGCCAGCAGCTTAGACTCTGTGTGGCCCTACGAGCAGTACTTC	CASSLDSVWPYEQYF
TRBV11-3	.	TRBJ2-7	once	TGTGCCGGCAGTTTAACAGGGCATTTTTCCTACGAGCAGTACTTC	CAGSLTGHFSYEQYF
TRBV11-2	.	TRBJ1-3	few	TGTGCAAGCAGCTTAGACGAGGGGTTTTTTGGAAACACCATATATTTT	CASSLDEGFFGNTIYF
TRBV19	TRBD1	TRBJ1-1	few	TGTGCCAGTAGTATACCCGGGACAGGGAGGAACACTGAAGCTTTCTTT	CASSIPGTGRNTEAFF
TRBV29-1	.	TRBJ1-1	.	TGCAGCGTTGATGATCGGCATGGGGTCACTGAAGCTTTCTTT	CSVDDRHGVTEAFF
TRBV4-3	TRBD2	TRBJ2-1	.	TGCGCCATCAGGCAAGACCCAGCGGGAGCTGAAAACAATGAGCAGTTCTTC	CAIRQDPAGAENNEQFF
TRBV6-2/TRBV6-3	.	TRBJ2-1	.	TGTGCCCGCAGTTACGGTCAGGAGTACAATGAGCAGTCCTTC	CARSYGQEYNEQSF
TRBV7-2	TRBD2	TRBJ2-7	.	TGTGCCAGCAGCTTCACTAGCGGAGTCTCCTACGAGCAGTACTTC	CASSFTSGVSYEQYF
TRBV2	TRBD2	TRBJ2-3	.	TGTGCCAGACTGGGACTAGCGGGAGAAGCAGATACGCAGTATTTT	CARLGLAGEADTQYF
TRBV11-2	.	TRBJ2-6	.	TGTACCAGCAGCTTAGTGTTGGCCAACATCCTGACTTTC	CTSSLVLANILTF
TRBV6-2/TRBV6-3	.	TRBJ2-5	.	TGTGCCAGCAGTCCCCAACTTAAGAGCCAGTACTTT	CASSPQLKSQYF
TRBV5-6	.	TRBJ2-3	.	TGTGCCAACAGCTCGACTCGCAGCTCAGATACGCAGTATTTT	CANSSTRSSDTQYF
TRBV11-2	.	TRBJ2-7	once	TGTGCCAGCAGCGGGGACATCTTAAGCTACGGGCAGTACTTC	CASSGDILSYGQYF
TRBV11-2	.	TRBJ1-2	.	TGTGCCAGCAGCTTAACCGAGGATGGCTACACCTTC	CASSLTEDGYTF
TRBV28	.	TRBJ2-7	many	TGTGCCAGCAGTCCCGATCGAGAAAAGTACTTC	CASSPDREKYF
TRBV6-1	TRBD1	TRBJ1-5	.	TGCGCCAGCAGTGAAGCAGGGGGCTGGCAGCCCCAGCATTTT	CASSEAGGWQPQHF
TRBV6-5	.	TRBJ2-1	.	TGTACCAGCCACATAGGTTTACTCTACAATGAGCAGTTCTTC	CTSHIGLLYNEQFF
TRBV29-1	.	TRBJ2-5	.	TGCAGCGTTGATGGGGGTGTTTGGGAGACCAAGTACTTC	CSVDGGVWETKYF
TRBV4-2	.	TRBJ2-7	.	TGTGCCAGCAGCCAAGTAGTTAGCTCCTACGAGCAGTACTTT	CASSQVVSSYEQYF
TRBV6-1	TRBD1	TRBJ1-4	.	TGTGCCAGCACCGACAGGGCAACTAATGAGAAACAGTTTTTT	CASTDRATNEKQFF
TRBV10-3	TRBD2	TRBJ2-1	.	TGTGCCATCAGTAACGGGGAGGGGCGTCCCTACAATGAGCAGTTCTTC	CAISNGEGRPYNEQFF
TRBV6-2/TRBV6-3	.	TRBJ2-3	.	TGTGCCAGCAGTTACTCAATGACAATAGGCCACCAGGATACGCAGTATTTT	CASSYSMTIGHQDTQYF
TRBV4-3	.	TRBJ1-2	.	TGCTCCAGCAGTCAAGACCTCGGAACAGGACGCTACACCTTC	CSSSQDLGTGRYTF
TRBV12-3/TRBV12-4	.	TRBJ2-5	few	TGTGCCAGCAGCGGGCTAGCGCGAGTGGTGGAGACCCAATGCTTC	CASSGLARVVETQCF
TRBV29-1	.	TRBJ1-2	.	TGCATTGCCGAGAGAGGGAAGGCTAACTATGCCTACACCTTC	CIAERGKANYAYTF
TRBV6-6	.	TRBJ2-7	.	TGTGCCAGCAGTTACTGCGGCCTTCCCTACGGGCAGTACTTC	CASSYCGLPYGQYF
TRBV5-1	.	TRBJ1-1	.	TGTACTAGCGGAGTAAAAGGGGGAGAGACTGAAGCTTTCTTT	CTSGVKGGETEAFF
TRBV12-3/TRBV12-4	.	TRBJ1-5	.	TGTGCCAGCACCGAGGGGGGATTCAGTCGGCCCCAGCATTTT	CASTEGGFSRPQHF
TRBV13	.	TRBJ2-7	.	TGTGTCAGCAGCCCCGTCGTGGGGGGGCCTGAACGCGAGCAGTACTTC	CVSSPVVGGPEREQYF
TRBV5-6	.	TRBJ2-7	.	TGTGCCAGTAGCGCCTTCAACGAGCAGTACTTC	CASSAFNEQYF
TRBV28	.	TRBJ1-3	.	TGTGCCAGCTGTTCCATGACGGGGTCGGGATCTGGAAACACCATATATTTT	CASCSMTGSGSGNTIYF